What follows describes a single T cell receptor (beta chain). Construction of the TCR beta libraries employed iRepertoire HTBI primers in conjunction with Arm-PCR of CDR3 regions. TCRdb redid the calling of the multiplex PCR reads with MiXCR, one entry per CDR3 protein. The table has roughly 500,000 distinct CDR3 sequences, roughly 14% seen once; the top ten hold approximately 9.3%. This entry belongs to a study of regulatory T cells in long-lasting Graves disease. Regarding time point: newly diagnosed GD, antithyroid drugs for less than 3 months. From RNA extracted from PBMCs, the TCR library was made. These data are also associated with another study on T cells in Graves' hyperthyroidism and ophthalmopathy. As reported in that work: Most thyroid clonotypes expanded above 0.001 appeared in blood too. Ophthalmopathy, as predicted by the model, came a median roughly 6.5 months after the prediction.

This sequence originates from a man aged 25-45 years with Graves disease. The material was peripheral blood mononuclear cells (PBMCs), obtained at new diagnosis, from a patient treated with antithyroid drugs.

CDR3 in amino acids: CSQGQGMDGYTF. In DNA form, the CDR3 reads TGCAGCCAGGGACAGGGTATGGATGGCTACACCTTC. The V and J genes are TRBV20-1 and TRBJ1-2; TRBD1 aligns across 9 bases. There are 12 residues in the CDR3. In germline, CDR1 is DFQATT, CDR2 SNEGSKA (reference sequence).